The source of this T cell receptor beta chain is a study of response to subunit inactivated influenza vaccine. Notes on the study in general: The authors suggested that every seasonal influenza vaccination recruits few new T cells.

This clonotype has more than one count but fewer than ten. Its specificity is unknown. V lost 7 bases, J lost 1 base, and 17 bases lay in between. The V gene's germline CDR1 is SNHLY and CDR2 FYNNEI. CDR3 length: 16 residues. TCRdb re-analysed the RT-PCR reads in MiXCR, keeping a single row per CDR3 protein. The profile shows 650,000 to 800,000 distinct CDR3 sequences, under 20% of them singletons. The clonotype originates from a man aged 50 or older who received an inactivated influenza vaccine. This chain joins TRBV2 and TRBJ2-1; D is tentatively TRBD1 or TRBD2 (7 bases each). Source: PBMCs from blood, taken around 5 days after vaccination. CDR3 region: CASKGAGEGSYNEQFF. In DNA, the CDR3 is TGTGCCAGCAAGGGGGCTGGGGAGGGGTCCTACAATGAGCAGTTCTTC.